Included here is one T cell receptor (beta chain) sequence, with context. The source of the sample is a study of shared clonotypes between healthy human individuals. The ends lost 6 bases at V and 1 base at J; junction bases unmatched: 6. The CDR3 is 16 amino acids. The germline gives CDR1 SGDLS, CDR2 YYNGEE. In replicate PCRs of unsorted PBMC, about 320 ng DNA, tens of thousands of T cell genomes, was used. Original processing notes: Quality scores were absent from the junction-only immunoSEQ sequences, so filtering differed. Profiling relied on immunoSEQ multiplex PCR, and the TCRdb table lists in-frame clones only, not all of them. That table supplies the V and J calls and clone size; D and trimming were determined from the DNA. The table has hundreds of thousands of clones, roughly 79% seen once; the top ten hold around 12%. All the donors were Caucasian adults who lived in Nashville, Tennessee.

This chain connects TRBV9 to TRBJ2-1; TRBD2 matches 11 bases. The sequence derives from a woman in her thirties or forties in good health. Some clones in this sample may be carry-over from other donors' samples. The sequencing input was PBMCs. CDR3 coding DNA: TGTGCCAGCACCAAGACTAGCGGGATGTCCTACAATGAGCAGTTCTTC. Protein product: CASTKTSGMSYNEQFF.